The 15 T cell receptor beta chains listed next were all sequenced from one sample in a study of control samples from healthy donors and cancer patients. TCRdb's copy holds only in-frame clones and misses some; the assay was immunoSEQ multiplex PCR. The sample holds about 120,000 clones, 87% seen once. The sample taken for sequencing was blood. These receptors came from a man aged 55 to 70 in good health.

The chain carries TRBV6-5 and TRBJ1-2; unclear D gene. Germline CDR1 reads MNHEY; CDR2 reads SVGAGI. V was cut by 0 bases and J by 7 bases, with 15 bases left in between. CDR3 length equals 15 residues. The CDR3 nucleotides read TGTGCCAGCAGTTACTCTACCGCAGGAGGGAGTGGCTACACCTTC. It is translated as CASSYSTAGGSGYTF.

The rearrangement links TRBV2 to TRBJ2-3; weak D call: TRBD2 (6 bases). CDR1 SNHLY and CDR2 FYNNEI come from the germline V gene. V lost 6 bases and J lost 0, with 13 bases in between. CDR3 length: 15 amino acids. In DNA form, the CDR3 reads TGTGCCAGCAGGGGAGGAATGGCTAGCACAGATACGCAGTATTTT. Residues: CASRGGMASTDTQYF.

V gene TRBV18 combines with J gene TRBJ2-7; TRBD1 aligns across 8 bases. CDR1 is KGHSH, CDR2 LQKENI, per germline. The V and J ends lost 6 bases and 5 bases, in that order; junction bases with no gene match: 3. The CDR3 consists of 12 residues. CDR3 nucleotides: TGTGCCAGCTCCCAGGACAGGGACGAGCAGTACTTC. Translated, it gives CASSQDRDEQYF.

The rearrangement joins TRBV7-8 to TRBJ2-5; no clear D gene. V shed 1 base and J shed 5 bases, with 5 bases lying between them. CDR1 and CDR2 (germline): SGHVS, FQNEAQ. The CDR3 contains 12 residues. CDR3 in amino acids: CASSLVQETQYF. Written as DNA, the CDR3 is TGTGCCAGCAGCTTAGTTCAGGAGACCCAGTACTTC.

In nucleotides, the CDR3 is TGTGCCAGCAGTTTGGTGAAGGCGGATACGCAGTATTTT. Its protein product is CASSLVKADTQYF. The chain recombines TRBV27 with TRBJ2-3; D remains unclear. V shed 3 bases and J shed 6 bases, with 10 bases lying between them. This CDR3 spans 13 amino acids. CDR1 is MNHEY, CDR2 SMNVEV, per germline (reference sequence).

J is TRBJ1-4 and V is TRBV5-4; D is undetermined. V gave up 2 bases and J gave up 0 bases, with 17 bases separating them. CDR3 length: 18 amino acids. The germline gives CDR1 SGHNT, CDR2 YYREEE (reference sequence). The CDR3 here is CASSFFFSPESTNEKLFF. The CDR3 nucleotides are TGTGCCAGCAGCTTTTTTTTTAGTCCCGAGTCAACTAATGAAAAACTGTTTTTT. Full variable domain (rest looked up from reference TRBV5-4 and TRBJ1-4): ETGVTQSPTHLIKTRGQQVTLRCSSQSGHNTVSWYQQALGQGPQFIFQYYREEENGRGNFPPRFSGLQFPNYSSELNVNALELDDSALYLCASSFFFSPESTNEKLFFGSGTQLSVL.

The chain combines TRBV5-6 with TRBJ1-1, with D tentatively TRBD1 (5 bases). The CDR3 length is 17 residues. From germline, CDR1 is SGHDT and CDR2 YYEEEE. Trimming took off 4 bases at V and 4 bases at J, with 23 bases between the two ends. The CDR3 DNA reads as TGTGCCAGCAGCCTGGTACTCGGGGGAGAGGAGAGCACTGAAGCTTTCTTT. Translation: CASSLVLGGEESTEAFF.

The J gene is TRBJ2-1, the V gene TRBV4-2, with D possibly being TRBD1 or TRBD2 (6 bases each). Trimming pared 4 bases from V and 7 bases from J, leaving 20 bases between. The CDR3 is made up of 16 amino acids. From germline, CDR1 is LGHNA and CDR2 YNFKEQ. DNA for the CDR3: TGTGCCAGCAGCCCCAGGTCGGGGGCCTATGAGAATGAGCAGTTCTTC. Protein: CASSPRSGAYENEQFF.

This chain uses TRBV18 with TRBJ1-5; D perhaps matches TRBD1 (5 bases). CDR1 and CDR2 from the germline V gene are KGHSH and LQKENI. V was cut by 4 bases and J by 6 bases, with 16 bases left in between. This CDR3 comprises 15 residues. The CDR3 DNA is TGTGCCAGCTCACAGGGGCTGCTGTCCGGTCAGCCCCAGCATTTT. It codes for CASSQGLLSGQPQHF.

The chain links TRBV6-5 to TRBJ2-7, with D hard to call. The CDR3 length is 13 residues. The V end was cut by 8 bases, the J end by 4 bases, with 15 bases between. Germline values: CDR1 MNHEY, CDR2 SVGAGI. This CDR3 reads CASARRPQYEQYF. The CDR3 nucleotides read TGTGCCAGCGCCCGTCGACCTCAATACGAGCAGTACTTC.

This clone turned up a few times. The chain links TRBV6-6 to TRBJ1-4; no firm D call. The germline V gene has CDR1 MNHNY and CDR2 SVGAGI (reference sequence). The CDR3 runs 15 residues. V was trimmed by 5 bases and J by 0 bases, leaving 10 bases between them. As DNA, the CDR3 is TGTGCCAGCAGTCGAAACCCTGCAACTAATGAAAAACTGTTTTTT. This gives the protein CASSRNPATNEKLFF.

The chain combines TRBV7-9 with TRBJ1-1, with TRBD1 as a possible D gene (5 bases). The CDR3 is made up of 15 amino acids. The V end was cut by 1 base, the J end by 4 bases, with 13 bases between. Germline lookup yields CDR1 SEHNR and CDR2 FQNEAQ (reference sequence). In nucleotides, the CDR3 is TGTGCCAGCAGCTTAGGGGGGAGGGTGAGCACTGAAGCTTTCTTT. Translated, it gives CASSLGGRVSTEAFF. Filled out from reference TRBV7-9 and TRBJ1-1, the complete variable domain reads DTGVSQNPRHKITKRGQNVTFRCDPISEHNRLYWYRQTLGQGPEFLTYFQNEAQLEKSRLLSDRFSAERPKGSFSTLEIQRTEQGDSAMYLCASSLGGRVSTEAFFGQGTRLTVV.

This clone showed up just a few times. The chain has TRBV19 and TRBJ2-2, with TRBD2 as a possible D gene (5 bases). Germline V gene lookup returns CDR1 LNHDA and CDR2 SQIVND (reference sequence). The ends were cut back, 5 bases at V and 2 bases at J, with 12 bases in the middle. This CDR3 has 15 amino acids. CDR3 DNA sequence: TGTGCCAGTAGTGTGGGGAGTCTTAACACCGGGGAGCTGTTTTTT. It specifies CASSVGSLNTGELFF.

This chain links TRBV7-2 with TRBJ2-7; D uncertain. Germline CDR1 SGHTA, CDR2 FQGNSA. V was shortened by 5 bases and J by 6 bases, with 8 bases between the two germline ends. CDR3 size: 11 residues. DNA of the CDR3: TGTGCCAGCAGCCCACGGTTCGAGCAGTACTTC. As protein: CASSPRFEQYF.

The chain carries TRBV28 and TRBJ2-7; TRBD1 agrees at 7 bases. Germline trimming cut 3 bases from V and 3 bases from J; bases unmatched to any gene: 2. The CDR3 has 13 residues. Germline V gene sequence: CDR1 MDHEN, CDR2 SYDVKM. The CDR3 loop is CASSFAGGYEQYF. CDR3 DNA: TGTGCCAGCAGTTTTGCAGGGGGCTACGAGCAGTACTTC.